This TCR beta chain was sequenced during a study of HIV-infected patients and healthy controls. Germline loops: CDR1 SSHAT, CDR2 FNYEAQ (reference sequence). The CDR3 spans 15 residues. Each CDR3 protein gets one entry after TCRdb re-called the 5' RACE reads with MiXCR. The sample contains some 20,000 distinct CDR3 sequences, less than 20% of which appear only once. This clonotype has a count of ten or more. One junction end does not reproduce the germline sequence, and a read error may be involved. The chain employs TRBV7-7 and TRBJ2-1; 9 bases line up with TRBD1. The receptor's source is a human donor in good health. The sample taken for sequencing was CD8+ T cells from blood. The CDR3 here is CASSLGTGNYNEQFF. The CDR3 DNA follows: TGTGCTAGCAGCTTGGGGACAGGGAACTACAATGAGCAGTTCTTC.